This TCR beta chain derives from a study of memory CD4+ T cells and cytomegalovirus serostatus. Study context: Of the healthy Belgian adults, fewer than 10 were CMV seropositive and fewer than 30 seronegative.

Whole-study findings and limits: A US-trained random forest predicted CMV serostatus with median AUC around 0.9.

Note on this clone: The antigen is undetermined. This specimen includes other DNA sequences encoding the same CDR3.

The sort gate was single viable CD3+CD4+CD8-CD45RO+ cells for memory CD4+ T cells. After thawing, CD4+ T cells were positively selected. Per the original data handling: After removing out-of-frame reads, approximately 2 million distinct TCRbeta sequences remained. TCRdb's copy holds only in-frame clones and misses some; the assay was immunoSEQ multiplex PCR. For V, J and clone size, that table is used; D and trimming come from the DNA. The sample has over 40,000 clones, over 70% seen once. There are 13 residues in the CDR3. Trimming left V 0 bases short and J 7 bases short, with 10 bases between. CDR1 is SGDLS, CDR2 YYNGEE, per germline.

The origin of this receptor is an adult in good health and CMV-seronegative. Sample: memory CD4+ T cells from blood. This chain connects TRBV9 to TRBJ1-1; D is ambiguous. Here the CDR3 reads CASSVGPSGEAFF. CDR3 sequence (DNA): TGTGCCAGCAGCGTAGGACCGTCTGGTGAAGCTTTCTTT.